The source of this T cell receptor (beta chain) is a study of cytomegalovirus exposure and HLA in healthy donors. From germline, CDR1 is SGHTA and CDR2 FQGNSA. The V gene lost 5 bases and the J gene lost 3 bases, with 4 bases spanning the gap. The CDR3 totals 11 residues. Primers: 60 Vbeta forward and 13 Jbeta reverse. Profiling relied on immunoSEQ multiplex PCR, and the TCRdb table lists in-frame clones only, not all of them. The table lists about 180,000 clones, around 77% of them singletons. This TCR was sampled from a woman in her 30s in good health and CMV-seronegative. The specimen was PBMCs. This chain connects TRBV7-2 to TRBJ1-2; the D is unclear. The CDR3 DNA reads TGTGCCAGCAGCCCTGACTATGGCTACACCTTC. It yields the protein CASSPDYGYTF.